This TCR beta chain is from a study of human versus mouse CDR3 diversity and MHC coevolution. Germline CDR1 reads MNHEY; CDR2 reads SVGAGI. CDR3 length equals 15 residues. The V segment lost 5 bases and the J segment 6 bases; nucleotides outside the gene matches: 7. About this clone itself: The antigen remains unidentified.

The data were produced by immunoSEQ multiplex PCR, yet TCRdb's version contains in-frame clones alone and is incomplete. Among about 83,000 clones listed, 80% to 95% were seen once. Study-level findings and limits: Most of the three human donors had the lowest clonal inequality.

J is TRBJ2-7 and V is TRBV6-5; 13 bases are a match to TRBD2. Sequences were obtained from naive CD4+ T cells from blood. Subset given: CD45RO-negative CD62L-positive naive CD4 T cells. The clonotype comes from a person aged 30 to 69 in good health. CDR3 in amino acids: CASSPGTSGISEQYF. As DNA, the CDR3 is TGTGCCAGCAGTCCCGGGACTAGCGGGATAAGCGAGCAGTACTTC.